A selection of T cell receptor beta chains follows, all from one sample in a study of metastatic and nonmetastatic thyroid tumors. TCRdb re-analyzed the PCR reads through MiXCR. The sample has around 20,000 clones, roughly 15% seen once. The sample taken for sequencing was tumor tissue. These receptors originate from a female donor with papillary thyroid cancer or a benign thyroid nodule (not recorded which). Some clones in this sample may be carry-over from other donors' samples. Each CDR3 is given with its conserved first and last residue. D genes are given only for firm matches. Expanded clones get a size class; other rows say once, few or many, or leave the size out.

V: TRBV11-1; D: TRBD2; J: TRBJ2-1; size: medium-sized; CDR3: CASSQGLTSGNNEQFF; DNA: TGTGCCAGCAGTCAGGGGCTTACTAGCGGGAACAATGAGCAGTTCTTC
V: TRBV28; D: TRBD1; J: TRBJ2-1; size: many; CDR3: CASSLGQGNNEQFF; DNA: TGTGCCAGCAGTTTGGGACAGGGTAACAATGAGCAGTTCTTC
V: TRBV7-9; D: NA; J: TRBJ1-1; size: NA; CDR3: CASIPSVGSTEAFF; DNA: TGTGCCAGCATCCCTAGTGTGGGAAGCACTGAAGCTTTCTTT
V: TRBV12-3/TRBV12-4; D: NA; J: TRBJ2-5; size: many; CDR3: CASSGAETQYF; DNA: TGTGCCAGCAGCGGAGCGGAGACCCAGTACTTC
V: TRBV7-9; D: NA; J: TRBJ2-6; size: many; CDR3: CASSFPGTGANVLTF; DNA: TGTGCCAGCAGCTTCCCGGGTACTGGGGCCAACGTCCTGACTTTC
V: TRBV14; D: NA; J: TRBJ1-1; size: many; CDR3: CASSRLRGTEAFF; DNA: TGTGCCAGCAGCCGACTCAGGGGTACTGAAGCTTTCTTT
V: TRBV6-1; D: NA; J: TRBJ2-7; size: few; CDR3: CASSAQKEGGEQYF; DNA: TGTGCCAGCAGTGCTCAAAAAGAGGGGGGGGAGCAGTACTTC
V: TRBV6-1; D: NA; J: TRBJ2-4; size: many; CDR3: CASRAQGYVHGDIQCF; DNA: TGTGCCAGCAGAGCGCAGGGTTATGTTCATGGGGACATTCAGTGCTTC
V: TRBV28; D: NA; J: TRBJ1-5; size: many; CDR3: CASSLGLSGDQPQHF; DNA: TGTGCCAGCAGTCTAGGACTTTCAGGGGATCAGCCCCAGCATTTT
V: TRBV7-3; D: NA; J: TRBJ1-6; size: many; CDR3: CASSYSYNSPLHF; DNA: TGTGCCAGCAGCTACAGTTATAATTCACCCCTCCACTTT
V: TRBV19; D: NA; J: TRBJ2-3; size: NA; CDR3: CASSILPGTDTQYF; DNA: TGTGCCAGTAGTATACTTCCAGGCACAGATACGCAGTATTTT
V: TRBV6-1; D: NA; J: TRBJ2-1; size: medium-sized; CDR3: CASSGGRGYNEQFF; DNA: TGTGCCAGCAGTGGGGGCCGGGGATACAATGAGCAGTTCTTC
V: TRBV6-1; D: TRBD1; J: TRBJ1-2; size: many; CDR3: CASSKQGASGYTF; DNA: TGTGCCAGCAGCAAACAGGGGGCGTCCGGCTACACCTTC
V: TRBV19; D: NA; J: TRBJ1-6; size: many; CDR3: CASSTGEDSPLHF; DNA: TGTGCCAGTAGTACCGGGGAAGATTCACCCCTCCACTTT
V: TRBV7-3; D: NA; J: TRBJ2-2; size: NA; CDR3: CASIDRSNTGELFF; DNA: TGTGCCAGCATTGACCGGTCGAACACCGGGGAGCTGTTTTTT
V: TRBV5-6; D: NA; J: TRBJ2-3; size: many; CDR3: CASSWVMGDTQYF; DNA: TGTGCCAGCAGTTGGGTGATGGGCGATACGCAGTATTTT
V: TRBV28; D: TRBD1; J: TRBJ2-5; size: many; CDR3: CASSLSTGGYVETQYF; DNA: TGTGCCAGCAGTTTATCGACAGGGGGCTACGTAGAGACCCAGTACTTC
V: TRBV5-1; D: NA; J: TRBJ1-1; size: many; CDR3: CASSLYMNTEAFF; DNA: TGCGCCAGCAGCTTGTACATGAACACTGAAGCTTTCTTT
V: TRBV5-1; D: NA; J: TRBJ2-7; size: many; CDR3: CASSLDGTSFYEQYF; DNA: TGCGCCAGCAGCTTGGACGGGACAAGCTTCTACGAGCAGTACTTC
V: TRBV6-1; D: NA; J: TRBJ1-4; size: medium-sized; CDR3: CASTMGANEKLFF; DNA: TGTGCCAGCACGATGGGGGCTAATGAAAAACTGTTTTTT
V: TRBV5-1; D: TRBD1; J: TRBJ1-1; size: NA; CDR3: CASSLAFGQGAEAFF; DNA: TGTGCCAGCAGCTTGGCCTTTGGACAGGGAGCTGAAGCTTTCTTT
V: TRBV30; D: NA; J: TRBJ2-2; size: medium-sized; CDR3: CACQGPQGGELFF; DNA: TGTGCCTGTCAGGGACCCCAAGGCGGGGAGCTGTTTTTT
V: TRBV5-1; D: NA; J: TRBJ1-1; size: NA; CDR3: CASSLSPGGESEAFF; DNA: TGCGCCAGCAGCTTGTCCCCAGGAGGGGAATCTGAAGCTTTCTTT
V: TRBV12-3/TRBV12-4; D: TRBD1; J: TRBJ2-7; size: NA; CDR3: CASSTPLAGGSYEQYF; DNA: TGTGCCAGCAGCACCCCCCTGGCAGGGGGCTCCTACGAGCAGTACTTC
V: TRBV3-1; D: NA; J: TRBJ1-4; size: NA; CDR3: CASSQGRGATNEKLFF; DNA: TGTGCCAGCAGCCAAGGGAGGGGAGCAACTAATGAAAAACTGTTTTTT
V: TRBV5-1; D: TRBD1; J: TRBJ2-3; size: medium-sized; CDR3: CASSTGQGMDTQYF; DNA: TGCGCCAGCAGCACGGGACAGGGGATGGATACGCAGTATTTT
V: TRBV19; D: NA; J: TRBJ1-1; size: many; CDR3: CASSIDGQNTEAFF; DNA: TGTGCCAGTAGTATAGATGGACAGAACACTGAAGCTTTCTTT
V: TRBV9; D: NA; J: TRBJ2-1; size: many; CDR3: CASSVGGDGYNEQFF; DNA: TGTGCCAGCAGCGTAGGGGGAGACGGGTACAATGAGCAGTTCTTC
V: TRBV6-4; D: TRBD2; J: TRBJ2-1; size: many; CDR3: CASSDGGTSYNEQFF; DNA: TGTGCCAGCAGTGATGGGGGGACTAGTTACAATGAGCAGTTCTTC
V: TRBV11-2; D: NA; J: TRBJ1-6; size: many; CDR3: CASSQGSYNSPLHF; DNA: TGTGCCAGCTCCCAAGGCTCCTATAATTCACCCCTCCACTTT
V: TRBV24-1; D: NA; J: TRBJ2-5; size: many; CDR3: CATREGGETQYF; DNA: TGTGCCACCAGGGAGGGGGGAGAGACCCAGTACTTC
V: TRBV20-1; D: NA; J: TRBJ1-2; size: many; CDR3: CSARDPPKGDYGYTF; DNA: TGCAGTGCTAGAGATCCGCCAAAGGGTGACTATGGCTACACCTTC
V: TRBV11-2; D: TRBD2; J: TRBJ2-7; size: NA; CDR3: CASSHTPSRSGEHPYEQYF; DNA: TGTGCCAGCAGCCACACCCCCTCGCGCAGCGGGGAGCACCCCTACGAGCAGTACTTC
V: TRBV2; D: NA; J: TRBJ1-2; size: NA; CDR3: CASSRYQGMDGYAF; DNA: TGTGCCAGTAGTAGATACCAGGGAATGGATGGCTACGCCTTC
V: TRBV6-6; D: NA; J: TRBJ2-2; size: many; CDR3: CASSYSVITGELFF; DNA: TGTGCCAGCAGTTACTCGGTTATTACCGGGGAGCTGTTTTTT
V: TRBV18; D: NA; J: TRBJ1-6; size: NA; CDR3: CASSLSSANVNSPLHF; DNA: TGTGCCAGCTCACTCTCCTCAGCAAACGTTAATTCACCCCTCCACTTT
V: TRBV6-1; D: NA; J: TRBJ1-1; size: many; CDR3: CASRTGLNTEAFF; DNA: TGTGCCAGCAGGACAGGACTGAACACTGAAGCTTTCTTT
V: TRBV5-1; D: TRBD1; J: TRBJ1-2; size: many; CDR3: CASSPGGGQGALGYTF; DNA: TGCGCCAGCAGCCCCGGGGGGGGACAGGGGGCGCTTGGCTACACCTTC
V: TRBV7-2; D: NA; J: TRBJ2-5; size: many; CDR3: CASSSTLMMQETQYF; DNA: TGTGCCAGCAGTTCAACACTTATGATGCAAGAGACCCAGTACTTC
V: TRBV11-2; D: NA; J: TRBJ1-6; size: many; CDR3: CASSPSQRARDSPLHF; DNA: TGTGCCAGCAGCCCCTCTCAGAGGGCGCGGGATTCACCCCTCCACTTT
V: TRBV28; D: NA; J: TRBJ1-2; size: few; CDR3: CASSFTTEGFYTF; DNA: TGTGCCAGCAGTTTCACGACGGAGGGTTTCTACACCTTC
V: TRBV7-2; D: NA; J: TRBJ1-6; size: many; CDR3: CASSPGSQGHSPLHF; DNA: TGTGCCAGCAGCCCGGGGTCCCAAGGGCATTCACCCCTCCACTTT
V: TRBV6-1; D: TRBD2; J: TRBJ2-3; size: many; CDR3: CASSGRSGGAADTQYF; DNA: TGTGCCAGCAGTGGGCGGAGCGGGGGGGCGGCAGATACGCAGTATTTT
V: TRBV20-1; D: TRBD1; J: TRBJ2-7; size: many; CDR3: CSATLGTGNSYEQYF; DNA: TGCAGTGCTACCCTGGGGACAGGGAATTCCTACGAGCAGTACTTC
V: TRBV20-1; D: NA; J: TRBJ1-6; size: many; CDR3: CSALSNTRSPLHF; DNA: TGCAGTGCCCTCTCCAACACCCGCTCACCCCTCCACTTT
V: TRBV5-4; D: NA; J: TRBJ1-5; size: many; CDR3: CASSPKPGIEQPQHF; DNA: TGTGCCAGCAGCCCCAAACCAGGGATCGAACAGCCCCAGCATTTT
V: TRBV2; D: NA; J: TRBJ2-7; size: medium-sized; CDR3: CASSGAYEQYF; DNA: TGTGCCAGCAGCGGGGCCTACGAGCAGTACTTC
V: TRBV11-2; D: NA; J: TRBJ2-1; size: once; CDR3: CASSLEDSYNEQFF; DNA: TGTGCCAGCAGCTTAGAGGACTCCTACAATGAGCAGTTCTTC
V: TRBV11-2; D: TRBD2; J: TRBJ2-7; size: NA; CDR3: CASSSEAGGPYEQYF; DNA: TGTGCCAGCAGCTCCGAAGCGGGGGGACCCTACGAGCAGTACTTC
V: TRBV28; D: TRBD1; J: TRBJ1-1; size: NA; CDR3: CASQGAAENTEAFF; DNA: TGTGCCAGCCAGGGGGCAGCCGAGAACACTGAAGCTTTCTTT
V: TRBV30; D: NA; J: TRBJ1-6; size: many; CDR3: CAWSNIYSPLHF; DNA: TGTGCCTGGAGTAATATTTATTCACCCCTCCACTTT
V: TRBV4-1; D: TRBD2; J: TRBJ2-1; size: many; CDR3: CASRLGLAGNNEQFF; DNA: TGCGCCAGCAGGTTGGGACTAGCGGGCAACAATGAGCAGTTCTTC
V: TRBV5-1; D: TRBD1; J: TRBJ2-7; size: many; CDR3: CASSLEGQGRLQYF; DNA: TGCGCCAGCAGCTTGGAGGGACAGGGCCGGCTCCAGTACTTC
V: TRBV5-6; D: NA; J: TRBJ1-2; size: many; CDR3: CASSLSTAHTF; DNA: TGTGCCAGCAGCTTGAGCACTGCCCACACCTTC
V: TRBV7-9; D: NA; J: TRBJ1-1; size: many; CDR3: CASSLQGGTEAFF; DNA: TGTGCCAGCAGCCTACAGGGTGGCACTGAAGCTTTCTTT
V: TRBV12-3/TRBV12-4; D: NA; J: TRBJ2-1; size: medium-sized; CDR3: CASRPYHPEGGNEQFF; DNA: TGTGCCAGCAGACCCTACCACCCGGAGGGGGGCAATGAGCAGTTCTTC
V: TRBV19; D: TRBD1; J: TRBJ1-3; size: NA; CDR3: CASTVRGTAGNTIYF; DNA: TGTGCCAGTACCGTGCGTGGGACAGCTGGAAACACCATATATTTT
V: TRBV18; D: NA; J: TRBJ2-7; size: many; CDR3: CASSPVWDNFYEQYF; DNA: TGTGCCAGCTCACCGGTTTGGGATAATTTCTACGAGCAGTACTTC
V: TRBV3-1; D: NA; J: TRBJ1-1; size: many; CDR3: CASSQGRAEAFF; DNA: TGTGCCAGCAGCCAAGGCAGGGCTGAAGCTTTCTTT